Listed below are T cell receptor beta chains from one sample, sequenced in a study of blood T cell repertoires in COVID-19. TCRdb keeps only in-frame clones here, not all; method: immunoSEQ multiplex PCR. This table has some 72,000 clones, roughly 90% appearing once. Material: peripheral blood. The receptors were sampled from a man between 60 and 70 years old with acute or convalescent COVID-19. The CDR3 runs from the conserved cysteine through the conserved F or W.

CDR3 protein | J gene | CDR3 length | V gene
CAGDTVNTEAFF | TRBJ1-1 | 12 | TRBV6-5
CASSFQPSGSETQYF | TRBJ2-5 | 15 | TRBV7-6
CASSLGASGRTETQYF | TRBJ2-5 | 16 | TRBV5-1
CASSAKIDRLFTYEQYF | TRBJ2-7 | 17 | TRBV9
CASSELQGAQPQHF | TRBJ1-5 | 14 | TRBV6-1
CASSQLPADRAYSEQFF | TRBJ2-1 | 17 | TRBV3-1/TRBV3-2
CASNPSGRYEQYF | TRBJ2-7 | 13 | TRBV6-5
CSVPIQGSQTQYF | TRBJ2-5 | 13 | TRBV29-1
CASSLGTSGGAVYEQYF | TRBJ2-7 | 17 | TRBV5-1
CASRGTRLDTQYF | TRBJ2-3 | 13 | TRBV30
CAWSPGLSTDTQYF | TRBJ2-3 | 14 | TRBV30
CASTQGDRDTGELFF | TRBJ2-2 | 15 | TRBV27
CASSLAQRFNSNQPQHF | TRBJ1-5 | 17 | TRBV7-8
CASSPLGGLAGELFF | TRBJ2-2 | 15 | TRBV18
CAWSVKGARETQYF | TRBJ2-5 | 14 | TRBV30
CASSPGHFLEIANTGELFF | TRBJ2-2 | 19 | TRBV3-1/TRBV3-2
CASSPQGAKHREQYF | TRBJ2-7 | 15 | TRBV7-9
CAINREMTGELFF | TRBJ2-2 | 13 | TRBV10-3
CASSKQGPATEAFF | TRBJ1-1 | 14 | TRBV6-6
CAISEGDRGSGYTF | TRBJ1-2 | 14 | TRBV10-3
CASSLGGGGEAFF | TRBJ1-1 | 13 | TRBV7-3
CAISERDNQPQHF | TRBJ1-5 | 13 | TRBV10-3
CASSEDRDEQYF | TRBJ2-7 | 12 | TRBV2
CASRLAGEGLEQYF | TRBJ2-7 | 14 | TRBV5-1
CSASRAGGPKETQYF | TRBJ2-5 | 15 | TRBV20-1
CASIPSDSYEQYF | TRBJ2-7 | 13 | TRBV2
CASSLARQPYEQYF | TRBJ2-7 | 14 | TRBV5-1
CASSLGTVVTEAFF | TRBJ1-1 | 14 | TRBV5-1
CASSSRTGMYGNTIYF | TRBJ1-3 | 16 | TRBV5-5
CATSRARGTVYEQYF | TRBJ2-7 | 15 | TRBV15
CASSPPGGWQFF | TRBJ2-1 | 12 | TRBV12-3/TRBV12-4
CASSVAPLHTLNTEAFF | TRBJ1-1 | 17 | TRBV9
CASSSQDYSNQPQHF | TRBJ1-5 | 15 | TRBV6-5
CASSVAWDRGYSQPQHF | TRBJ1-5 | 17 | TRBV9
CASSSGQAETQYF | TRBJ2-5 | 13 | TRBV5-1
CATSDLRETQYF | TRBJ2-3 | 12 | TRBV24-1